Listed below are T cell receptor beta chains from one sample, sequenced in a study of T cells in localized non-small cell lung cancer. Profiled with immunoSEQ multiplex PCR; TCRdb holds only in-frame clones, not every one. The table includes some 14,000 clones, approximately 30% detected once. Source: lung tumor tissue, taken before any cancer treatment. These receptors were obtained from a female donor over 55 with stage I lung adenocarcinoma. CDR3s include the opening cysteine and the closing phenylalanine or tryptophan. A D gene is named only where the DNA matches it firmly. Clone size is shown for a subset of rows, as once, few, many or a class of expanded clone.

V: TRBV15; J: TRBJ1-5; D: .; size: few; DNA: TGTGCCACCAGCAGAGAGAGTAGGCCAAGCCCCCAGCATTTT; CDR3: CATSRESRPSPQHF
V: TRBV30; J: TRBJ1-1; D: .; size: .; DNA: TGTGCCTGGAGTGTACGGGGAGGACCAGGCACTGAAGCTTTCTTT; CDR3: CAWSVRGGPGTEAFF
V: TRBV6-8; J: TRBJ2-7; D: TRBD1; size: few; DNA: TGTGCCAGCAGAGGGACAGGGGGCGGAGAGCAGTACTTC; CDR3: CASRGTGGGEQYF
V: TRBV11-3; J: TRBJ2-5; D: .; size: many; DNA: TGTGCCAGCAGCTTAGGGGCAACAGGCCAAGAGACCCAGTACTTC; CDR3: CASSLGATGQETQYF
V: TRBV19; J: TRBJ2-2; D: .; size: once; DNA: TGTGCCAGTAGTATCCTGGGACAGAACACCGGGGAGCTGTTTTTT; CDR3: CASSILGQNTGELFF
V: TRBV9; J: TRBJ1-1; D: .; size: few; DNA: TGTGCCAGCAGCGTAGCAATGAGGGGAGATGGTGAAGCTTTCTTT; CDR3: CASSVAMRGDGEAFF
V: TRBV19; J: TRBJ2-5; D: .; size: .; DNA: TGTGCCAGTAGTATAGACAGCCTGAGTCAGACCCAGTACTTC; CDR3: CASSIDSLSQTQYF
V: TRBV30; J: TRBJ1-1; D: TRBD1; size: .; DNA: TGTGCCTGGCAGGGACAGCCTAACACTGAAGCTTTCTTT; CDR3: CAWQGQPNTEAFF
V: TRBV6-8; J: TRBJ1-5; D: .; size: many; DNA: TGTGCCAGCAGCGATTATAGCAATCAGCCCCAGCATTTT; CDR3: CASSDYSNQPQHF
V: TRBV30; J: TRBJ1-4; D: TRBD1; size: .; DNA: TGTGCCTGCACCCGGACAGGGCGGAATGAAAAACTGTTTTTT; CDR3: CACTRTGRNEKLFF
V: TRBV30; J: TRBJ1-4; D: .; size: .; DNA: TGTGCCTGGAGTCAGGGACCACCTGGAAAACTGTTTTTT; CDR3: CAWSQGPPGKLFF
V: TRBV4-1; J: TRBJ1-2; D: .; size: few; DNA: TGCGCCAGCAGCCAAGAGGGACCCCGAGGCTACACCTTC; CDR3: CASSQEGPRGYTF
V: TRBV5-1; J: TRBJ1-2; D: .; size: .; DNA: TGCGCCAGCAGCTTGCAAGCTACCTCCACTAACTATGGCTACACCTTC; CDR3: CASSLQATSTNYGYTF
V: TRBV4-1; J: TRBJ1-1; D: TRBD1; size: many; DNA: TGCGCCAGCAGCTCCGGGACAGGGATTTGGTACACTGAAGCTTTCTTT; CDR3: CASSSGTGIWYTEAFF
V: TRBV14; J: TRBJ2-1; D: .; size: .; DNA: TGTGCCAGCAGCCCTCCCGGGGGCCGTGAGCAGTTCTTC; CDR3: CASSPPGGREQFF
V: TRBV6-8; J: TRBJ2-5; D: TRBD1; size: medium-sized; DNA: TGTGCCAGCAGAGAGGGGGCTACGGAGACCCAGTACTTC; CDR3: CASREGATETQYF
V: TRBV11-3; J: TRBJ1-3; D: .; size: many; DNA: TGTGCCAGCAGCTTAAAAAGCACGGGGGGAAACACCATATATTTT; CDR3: CASSLKSTGGNTIYF
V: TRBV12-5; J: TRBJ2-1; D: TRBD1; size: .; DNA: TGTGCTAGTGGTCCTAGGGACAGGGGCTACAATGAGCAGTTCTTC; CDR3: CASGPRDRGYNEQFF
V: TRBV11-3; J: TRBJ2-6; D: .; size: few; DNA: TGTGCCAGCAGCTACAGGGCTGGGGCCAACGTCCTGACTTTC; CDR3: CASSYRAGANVLTF
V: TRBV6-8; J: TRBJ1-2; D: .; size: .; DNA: TGTGCCAGCAGTTCACGACATACGGAGAGCTACACCTTC; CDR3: CASSSRHTESYTF
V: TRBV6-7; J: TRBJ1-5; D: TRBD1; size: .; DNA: TGTGCCAGCAGTTTCCTCGGACAGGGGAGGAGCAATCAGCCCCAGCATTTT; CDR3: CASSFLGQGRSNQPQHF
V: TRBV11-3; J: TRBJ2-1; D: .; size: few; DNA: TGTGCCAGCAGCTTCATCCTGGGGGGCCTGAATGAGCAGTTCTTC; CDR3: CASSFILGGLNEQFF
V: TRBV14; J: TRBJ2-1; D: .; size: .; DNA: TGTGCCAGCAGCCAAGAATGGCTAGTCGGGAATGAGCAGTTCTTC; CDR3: CASSQEWLVGNEQFF
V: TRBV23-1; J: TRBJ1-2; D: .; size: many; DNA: TGCGCCAGCAGCCCCCAGGCGTCCTATGGCTACACCTTC; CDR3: CASSPQASYGYTF
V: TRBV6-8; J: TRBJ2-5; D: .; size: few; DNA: TGTGCCAGCAGTTACTCGGTGGGGGGAGAGACCCAGTACTTC; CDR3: CASSYSVGGETQYF
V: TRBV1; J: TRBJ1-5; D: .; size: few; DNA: TGCGCCAGCAGCCAGGGGCCAGGGAGCAATCAGCCCCAGCATTTT; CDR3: CASSQGPGSNQPQHF
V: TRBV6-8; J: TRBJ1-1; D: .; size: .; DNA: TGTGCCAGCAGTGGTATCAGGGGACATGAAGCTTTCTTT; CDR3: CASSGIRGHEAFF
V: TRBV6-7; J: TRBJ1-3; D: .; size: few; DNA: TGTGCCAGCAGTGGGACTCCCGGAAACACCATATATTTT; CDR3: CASSGTPGNTIYF
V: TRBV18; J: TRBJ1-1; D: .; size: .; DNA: TGTGCCAGCTCATACAATACGGGCGGGACTGAAGCTTTCTTT; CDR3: CASSYNTGGTEAFF
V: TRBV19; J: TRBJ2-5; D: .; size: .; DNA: TGTGCCAGTAGTTTACCATACAGGGCTGAGACCCAGTACTTC; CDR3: CASSLPYRAETQYF
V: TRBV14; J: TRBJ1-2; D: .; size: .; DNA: TGTGCCAGCAGCCAAGACGGATGGGGGTATGGCTACACCTTC; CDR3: CASSQDGWGYGYTF
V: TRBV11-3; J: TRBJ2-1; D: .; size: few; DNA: TGTGCCAGCAGCCCTAGACAGTTCGGGGCCAATGAGCAGTTCTTC; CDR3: CASSPRQFGANEQFF
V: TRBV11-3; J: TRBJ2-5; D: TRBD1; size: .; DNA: TGTGCCAGCAGCTTAGTGGGGGGACAGGGTTTCGGAGAGACCCAGTACTTC; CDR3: CASSLVGGQGFGETQYF
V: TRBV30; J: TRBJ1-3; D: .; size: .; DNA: TGTGCCTGGAGTTACCGAATAAACACCATATATTTT; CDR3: CAWSYRINTIYF
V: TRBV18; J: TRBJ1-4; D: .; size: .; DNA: TGTGCCAGCTCACCGGCGGGGGACGGAAAACTGTTTTTT; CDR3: CASSPAGDGKLFF
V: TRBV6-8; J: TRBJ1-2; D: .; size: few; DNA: TGTGCCAGCAGTAGGGGACTGAACTATGGCTACACCTTC; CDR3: CASSRGLNYGYTF
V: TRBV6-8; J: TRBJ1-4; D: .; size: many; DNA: TGTGCCAGCAGTTACGAAGGATTTAATGAAAAACTGTTTTTT; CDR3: CASSYEGFNEKLFF
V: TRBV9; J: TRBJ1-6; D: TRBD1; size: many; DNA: TGTGCCAGCAGTAATGACAGGGGGGGTTCACCCCTCCACTTT; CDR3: CASSNDRGGSPLHF
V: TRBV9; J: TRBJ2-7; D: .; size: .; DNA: TGTGCCAGCAGTGAGGGACTCGCACTTGGCTACGAGCAGTACTTC; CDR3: CASSEGLALGYEQYF
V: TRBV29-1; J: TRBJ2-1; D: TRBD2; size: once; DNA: TGCAGCGTTGCGGGGGGGAACAGACTAGGCTACAATGAGCAGTTCTTC; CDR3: CSVAGGNRLGYNEQFF
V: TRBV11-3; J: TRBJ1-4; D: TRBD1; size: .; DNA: TGTGCCAGCAGCTTAAAGACCCGGGACAGTCCAACTAATGAAAAACTGTTTTTT; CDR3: CASSLKTRDSPTNEKLFF
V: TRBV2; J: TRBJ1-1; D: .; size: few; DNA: TGTGCCAGCAGTGAACTACAGGGTACGGTGACTGAAGCTTTCTTT; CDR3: CASSELQGTVTEAFF
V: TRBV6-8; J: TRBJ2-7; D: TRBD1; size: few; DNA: TGTGCCAGCAGGATAGTCGGGACAGCTCTCTACGAGCAGTACTTC; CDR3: CASRIVGTALYEQYF
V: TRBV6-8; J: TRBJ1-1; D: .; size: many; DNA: TGTGCCAGCAGTTACGCAAAGGGGGGTATAGCTTTCTTT; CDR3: CASSYAKGGIAFF
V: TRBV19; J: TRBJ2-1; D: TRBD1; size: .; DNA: TGTGCAGTAGTCGAGACAGGGGAGAACACTGAGCAGTTCTTC; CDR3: CAVVETGENTEQFF
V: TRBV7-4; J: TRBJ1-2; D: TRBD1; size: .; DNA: TGTGCCAGCAGCAACAGACAGGGCGGTGGCTACACCTTC; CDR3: CASSNRQGGGYTF
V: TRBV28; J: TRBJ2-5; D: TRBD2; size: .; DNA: TGTGCCAGCAGTTCCATACTAGCGGGAGTTGAGACCCAGTACTTC; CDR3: CASSSILAGVETQYF
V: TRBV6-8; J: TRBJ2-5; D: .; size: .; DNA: TGTGCCAGCAGTCACCCCTTGGGACGGGGGTTGTCGGAGACCCAGTACTTC; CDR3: CASSHPLGRGLSETQYF
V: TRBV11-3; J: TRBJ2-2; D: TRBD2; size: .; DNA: TGTGCCAGCAGCCCGGGACTAGCGGGAGTGGGAGGGACCGGGGAGCTGTTTTTT; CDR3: CASSPGLAGVGGTGELFF
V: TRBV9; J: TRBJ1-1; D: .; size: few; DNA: TGTGCCAGCAGCGCCGCGATAAACACTGAAGCTTTCTTT; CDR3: CASSAAINTEAFF
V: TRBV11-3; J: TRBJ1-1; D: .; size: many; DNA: TGTGCCAGCAGCCCGGCTGGGGCATCGAACACTGAAGCTTTCTTT; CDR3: CASSPAGASNTEAFF
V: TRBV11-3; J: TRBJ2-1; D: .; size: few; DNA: TGTGCCAGCAGCTTCTTGCAGAGCTCCTACAATGAGCAGTTCTTC; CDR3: CASSFLQSSYNEQFF
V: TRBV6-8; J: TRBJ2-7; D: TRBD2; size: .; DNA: TGTGCCAGCAGTTTCTGGACTAGCGGGAGTCTCTACTACGAGCAGTACTTC; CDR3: CASSFWTSGSLYYEQYF
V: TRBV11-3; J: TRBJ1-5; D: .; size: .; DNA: TGTGCCAGCAGCTTGGAGCGGTTGGATCAGCCCCAGCATTTT; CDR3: CASSLERLDQPQHF
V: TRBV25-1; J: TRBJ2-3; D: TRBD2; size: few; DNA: TGTGCCAGCAGTGATAGTGGCGGGAGAACAGATACGCAGTATTTT; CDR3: CASSDSGGRTDTQYF